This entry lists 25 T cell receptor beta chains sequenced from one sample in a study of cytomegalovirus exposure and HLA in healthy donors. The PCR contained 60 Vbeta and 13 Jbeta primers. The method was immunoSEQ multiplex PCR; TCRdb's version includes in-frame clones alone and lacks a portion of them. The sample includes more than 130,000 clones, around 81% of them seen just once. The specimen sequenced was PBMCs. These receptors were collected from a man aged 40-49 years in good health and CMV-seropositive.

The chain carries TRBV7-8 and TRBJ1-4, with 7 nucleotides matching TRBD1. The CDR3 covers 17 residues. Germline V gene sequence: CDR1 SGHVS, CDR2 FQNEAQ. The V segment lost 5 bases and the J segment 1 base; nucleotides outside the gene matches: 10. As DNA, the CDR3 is TGTGCCAGCAGCACGACAGGGAGAGGTCGAACTAATGAAAAACTGTTTTTT. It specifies CASSTTGRGRTNEKLFF.

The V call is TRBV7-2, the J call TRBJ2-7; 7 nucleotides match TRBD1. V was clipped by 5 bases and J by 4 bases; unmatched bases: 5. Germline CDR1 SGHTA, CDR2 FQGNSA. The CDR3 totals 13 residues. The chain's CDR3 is CASSKDRMYEQYF. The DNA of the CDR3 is TGTGCCAGCAGCAAGGACAGGATGTACGAGCAGTACTTC.

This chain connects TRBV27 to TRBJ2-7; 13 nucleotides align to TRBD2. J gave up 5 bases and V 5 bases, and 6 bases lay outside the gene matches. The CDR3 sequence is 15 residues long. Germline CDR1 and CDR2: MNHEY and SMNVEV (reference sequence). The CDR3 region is CASSTLAGGPHEQYF. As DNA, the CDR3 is TGTGCCAGCAGTACACTAGCGGGAGGGCCCCACGAGCAGTACTTC.

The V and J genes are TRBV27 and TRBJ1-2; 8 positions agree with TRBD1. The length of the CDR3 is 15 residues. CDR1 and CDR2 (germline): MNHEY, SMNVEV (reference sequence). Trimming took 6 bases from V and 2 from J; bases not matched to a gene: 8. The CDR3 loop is CASRPGQGGNYGYTF. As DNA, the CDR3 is TGTGCCAGCAGACCTGGACAGGGCGGGAACTATGGCTACACCTTC.

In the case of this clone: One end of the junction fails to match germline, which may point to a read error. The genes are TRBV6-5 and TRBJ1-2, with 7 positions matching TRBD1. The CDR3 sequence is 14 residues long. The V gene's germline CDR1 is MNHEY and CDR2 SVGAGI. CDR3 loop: CTSSFGRGFSGYTF. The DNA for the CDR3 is TGTACCAGCAGTTTTGGCAGGGGGTTCTCTGGCTACACCTTC.

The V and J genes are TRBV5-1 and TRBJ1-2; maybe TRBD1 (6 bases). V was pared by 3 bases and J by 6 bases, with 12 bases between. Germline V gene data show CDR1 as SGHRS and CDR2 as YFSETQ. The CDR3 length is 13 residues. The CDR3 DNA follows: TGCGCCAGCAGCTCCCGGGACACCCATGGCTACACCTTC. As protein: CASSSRDTHGYTF.

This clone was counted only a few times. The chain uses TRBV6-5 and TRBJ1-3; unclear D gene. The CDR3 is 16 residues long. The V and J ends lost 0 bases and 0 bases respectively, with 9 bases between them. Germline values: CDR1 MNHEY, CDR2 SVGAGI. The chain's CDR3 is CASSYSGAGSGNTIYF. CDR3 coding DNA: TGTGCCAGCAGTTACTCGGGAGCCGGCTCTGGAAACACCATATATTTT.

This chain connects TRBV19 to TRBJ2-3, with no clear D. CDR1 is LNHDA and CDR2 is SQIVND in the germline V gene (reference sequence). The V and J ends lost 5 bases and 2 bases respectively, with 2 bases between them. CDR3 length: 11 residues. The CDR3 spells CASSHTDTQYF. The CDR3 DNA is TGTGCCAGTAGTCACACAGATACGCAGTATTTT.

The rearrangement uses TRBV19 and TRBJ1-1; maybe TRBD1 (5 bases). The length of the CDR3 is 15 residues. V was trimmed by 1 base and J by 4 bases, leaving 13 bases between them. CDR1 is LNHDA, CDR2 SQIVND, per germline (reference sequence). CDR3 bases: TGTGCCAGTAGTATAGGGGGCAGGGTTGGCACTGAAGCTTTCTTT. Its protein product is CASSIGGRVGTEAFF.

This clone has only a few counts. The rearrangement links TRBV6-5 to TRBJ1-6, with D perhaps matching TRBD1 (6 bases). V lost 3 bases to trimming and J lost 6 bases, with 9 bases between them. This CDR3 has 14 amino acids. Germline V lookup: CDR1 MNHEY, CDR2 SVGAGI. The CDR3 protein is CASSYQGFNSPLHF. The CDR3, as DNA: TGTGCCAGCAGTTATCAGGGGTTTAATTCACCCCTCCACTTT.

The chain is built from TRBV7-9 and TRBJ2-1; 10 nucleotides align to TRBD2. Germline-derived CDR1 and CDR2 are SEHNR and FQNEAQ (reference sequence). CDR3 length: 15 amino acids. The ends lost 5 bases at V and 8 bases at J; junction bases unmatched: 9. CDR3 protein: CASSKSSGSFYEQFF. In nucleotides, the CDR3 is TGTGCCAGCAGCAAATCTAGCGGGAGTTTTTATGAGCAGTTCTTC.

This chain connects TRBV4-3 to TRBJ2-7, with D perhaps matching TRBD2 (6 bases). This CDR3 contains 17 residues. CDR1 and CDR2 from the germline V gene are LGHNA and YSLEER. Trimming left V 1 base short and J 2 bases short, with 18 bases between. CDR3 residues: CASSQVAGTPLTYEQYF. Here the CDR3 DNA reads TGCGCCAGCAGCCAAGTTGCGGGGACGCCTCTAACCTACGAGCAGTACTTC.

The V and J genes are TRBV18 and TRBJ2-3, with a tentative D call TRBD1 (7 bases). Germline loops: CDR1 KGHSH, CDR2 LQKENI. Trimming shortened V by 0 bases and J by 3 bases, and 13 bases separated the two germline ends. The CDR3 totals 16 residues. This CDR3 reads CASSPPGGGGTDTQYF. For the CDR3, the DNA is TGTGCCAGCTCACCACCCGGAGGGGGCGGTACAGATACGCAGTATTTT.

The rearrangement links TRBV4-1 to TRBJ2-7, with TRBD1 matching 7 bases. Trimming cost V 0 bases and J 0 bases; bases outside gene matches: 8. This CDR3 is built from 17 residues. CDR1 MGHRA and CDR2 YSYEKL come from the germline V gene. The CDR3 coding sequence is TGCGCCAGCAGCCAAGATATGACAGGGACCCTCTCCTACGAGCAGTACTTC. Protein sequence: CASSQDMTGTLSYEQYF.

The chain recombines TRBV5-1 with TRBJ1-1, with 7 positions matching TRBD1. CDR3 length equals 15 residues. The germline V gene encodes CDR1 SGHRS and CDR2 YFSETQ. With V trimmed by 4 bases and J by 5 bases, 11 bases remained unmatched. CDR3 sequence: CASSKELRGETEAFF. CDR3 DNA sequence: TGCGCCAGCAGCAAGGAACTCAGGGGGGAGACTGAAGCTTTCTTT. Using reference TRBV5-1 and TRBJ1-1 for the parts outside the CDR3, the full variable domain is KAGVTQTPRYLIKTRGQQVTLSCSPISGHRSVSWYQQTPGQGLQFLFEYFSETQRNKGNFPGRFSGRQFSNSRSEMNVSTLELGDSALYLCASSKELRGETEAFFGQGTRLTVV.

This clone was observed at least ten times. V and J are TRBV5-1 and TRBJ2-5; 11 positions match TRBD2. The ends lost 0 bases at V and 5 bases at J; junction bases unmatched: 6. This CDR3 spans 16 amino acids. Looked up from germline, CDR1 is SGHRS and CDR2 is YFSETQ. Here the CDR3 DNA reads TGCGCCAGCAGCTTGGGTCTAGCGGGAGGTGGGGAGACCCAGTACTTC. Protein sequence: CASSLGLAGGGETQYF.

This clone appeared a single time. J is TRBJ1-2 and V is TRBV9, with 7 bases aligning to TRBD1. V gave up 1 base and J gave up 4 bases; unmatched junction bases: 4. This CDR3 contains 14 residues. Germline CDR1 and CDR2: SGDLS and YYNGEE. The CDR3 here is CASSVTQGSYGYTF. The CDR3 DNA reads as TGTGCCAGCAGCGTAACACAGGGGAGCTATGGCTACACCTTC.

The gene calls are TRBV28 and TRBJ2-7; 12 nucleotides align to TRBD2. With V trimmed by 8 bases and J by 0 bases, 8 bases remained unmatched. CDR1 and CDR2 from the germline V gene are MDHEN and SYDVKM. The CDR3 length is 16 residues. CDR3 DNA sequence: TGTGCCAGCGCGGGACTAGCGGGTCCCAGCTCCTACGAGCAGTACTTC. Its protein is CASAGLAGPSSYEQYF.

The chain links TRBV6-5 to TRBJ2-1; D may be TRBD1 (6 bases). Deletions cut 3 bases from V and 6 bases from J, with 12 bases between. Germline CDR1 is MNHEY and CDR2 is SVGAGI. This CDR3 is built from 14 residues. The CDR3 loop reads CASSYQGLGNEQFF. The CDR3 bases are TGTGCCAGCAGTTATCAGGGGTTGGGCAATGAGCAGTTCTTC.

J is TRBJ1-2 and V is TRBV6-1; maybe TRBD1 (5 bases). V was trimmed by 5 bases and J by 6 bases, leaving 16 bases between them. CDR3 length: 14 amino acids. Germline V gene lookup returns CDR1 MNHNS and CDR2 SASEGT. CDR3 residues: CASSTDRPSNGYTF. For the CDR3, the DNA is TGTGCCAGCAGTACCGACAGACCTTCCAATGGCTACACCTTC.

DNA of the CDR3: TGTGCCAGTTCTACTGGGGCCAACGTCCTGACTTTC. This encodes CASSTGANVLTF. This chain links TRBV6-1 with TRBJ2-6; D unclear. CDR3 length equals 12 residues. Germline V lookup: CDR1 MNHNS, CDR2 SASEGT. V lost 9 bases, J lost 2 bases, and 5 bases lay in between.

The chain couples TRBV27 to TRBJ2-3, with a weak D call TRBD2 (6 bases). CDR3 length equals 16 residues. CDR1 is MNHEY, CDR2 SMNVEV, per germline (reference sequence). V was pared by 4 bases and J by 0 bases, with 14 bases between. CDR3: CASSSQPGLSTDTQYF. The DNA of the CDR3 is TGTGCCAGCAGTTCCCAACCGGGACTGAGCACAGATACGCAGTATTTT.

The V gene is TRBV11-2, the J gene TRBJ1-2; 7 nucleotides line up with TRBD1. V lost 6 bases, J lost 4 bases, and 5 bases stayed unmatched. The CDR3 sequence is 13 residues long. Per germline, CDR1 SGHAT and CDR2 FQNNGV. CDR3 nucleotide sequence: TGTGCCAGCAGTTGGGACAGCTCCTATGGCTACACCTTC. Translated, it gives CASSWDSSYGYTF.

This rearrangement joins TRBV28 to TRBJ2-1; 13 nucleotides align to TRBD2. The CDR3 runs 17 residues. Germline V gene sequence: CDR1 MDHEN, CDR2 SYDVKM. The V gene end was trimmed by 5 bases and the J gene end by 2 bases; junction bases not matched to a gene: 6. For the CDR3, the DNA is TGTGCCAGCAGTCCCTCGGGACTAGCGGGAACCTACAATGAGCAGTTCTTC. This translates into CASSPSGLAGTYNEQFF.

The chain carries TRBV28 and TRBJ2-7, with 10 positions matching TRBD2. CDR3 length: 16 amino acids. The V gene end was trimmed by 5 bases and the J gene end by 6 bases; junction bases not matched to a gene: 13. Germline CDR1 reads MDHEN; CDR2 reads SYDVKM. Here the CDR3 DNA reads TGTGCCAGCAGTCTAGGTCGGCTAGCGGGAGCAGGCGAGCAGTACTTC. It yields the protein CASSLGRLAGAGEQYF.